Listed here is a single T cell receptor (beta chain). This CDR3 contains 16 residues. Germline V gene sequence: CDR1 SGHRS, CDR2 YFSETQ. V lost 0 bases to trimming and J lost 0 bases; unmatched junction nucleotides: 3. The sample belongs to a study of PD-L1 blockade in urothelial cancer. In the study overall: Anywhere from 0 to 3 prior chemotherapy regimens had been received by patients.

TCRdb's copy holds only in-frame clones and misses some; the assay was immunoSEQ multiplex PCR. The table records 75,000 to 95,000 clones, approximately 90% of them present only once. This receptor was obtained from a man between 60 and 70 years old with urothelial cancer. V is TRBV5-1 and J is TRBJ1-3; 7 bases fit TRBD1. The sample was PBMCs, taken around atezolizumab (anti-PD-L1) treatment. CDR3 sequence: CASSLEGADSGNTIYF. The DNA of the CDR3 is TGCGCCAGCAGCTTGGAGGGGGCAGACTCTGGAAACACCATATATTTT.